This is a list of T cell receptor beta chains from one sample in a study of T cell responses to AZD1222 COVID-19 vaccine. Assay used: immunoSEQ multiplex PCR; TCRdb lists only in-frame clones, some missing. The sample has 100,000 or so clones, just over 90% seen once; the top ten hold 1.3%. The specimen was peripheral blood, collected on day 0 of AZD1222 vaccination. These receptors all come from an adult in good health. CDR3s include the opening cysteine and the closing phenylalanine or tryptophan. D genes are given only for firm matches. Clone size is given for some rows only: seen once, a few or many times, or a class if the clone is expanded.

j_call | v_call | d_call | clone_size | cdr3_aa | cdr3_nt
TRBJ1-1 | TRBV2 | NA | NA | CASTGLHTEAFF | TGTGCCAGCACCGGCCTGCACACTGAAGCTTTCTTT
TRBJ2-7 | TRBV5-5 | NA | few | CASSFVGGLYEQYF | TGTGCCAGCAGCTTTGTGGGGGGGCTCTACGAGCAGTACTTC
TRBJ1-1 | TRBV18 | NA | NA | CASSRDPNTEAFF | TGTGCCAGCTCACGTGACCCTAACACTGAAGCTTTCTTT
TRBJ1-2 | TRBV19 | NA | NA | CASSPQEGYGYTF | TGTGCCAGTAGTCCTCAGGAAGGATATGGCTACACCTTC
TRBJ1-1 | TRBV29-1 | NA | once | CSVTTGIAEAFF | TGCAGCGTCACAACCGGTATCGCTGAAGCTTTCTTT
TRBJ1-1 | TRBV5-1 | TRBD1 | NA | CASSLGRGRMDTEAFF | TGCGCCAGCAGCTTGGGCAGGGGGCGAATGGACACTGAAGCTTTCTTT
TRBJ2-1 | TRBV5-6 | TRBD2 | NA | CASSLDRGGVYNEQFF | TGTGCCAGCAGCTTGGATCGCGGGGGGGTTTACAATGAGCAGTTCTTC
TRBJ1-1 | TRBV12-3/TRBV12-4 | NA | NA | CASSSGTGEAFF | TGTGCCAGCAGTTCCGGGACTGGTGAAGCTTTCTTT
TRBJ1-3 | TRBV5-6 | NA | NA | CASSLVGGNTIYF | TGTGCCAGCAGCTTGGTTGGTGGAAACACCATATATTTT
TRBJ1-3 | TRBV10-3 | TRBD1 | few | CAISPGQGRGNTIYF | TGTGCCATCAGTCCGGGACAGGGAAGAGGAAACACCATATATTTT
TRBJ2-1 | TRBV27 | NA | few | CASSLGAFNEQFF | TGTGCCAGCAGTTTAGGAGCGTTCAATGAGCAGTTCTTC
TRBJ1-2 | TRBV7-9 | NA | NA | CASSLSRTSNYGYTF | TGTGCCAGCAGCTTATCCCGGACATCCAACTATGGCTACACCTTC
TRBJ1-1 | TRBV6-5 | NA | NA | CASSYSRGMNTEAFF | TGTGCCAGCAGTTACTCAAGGGGCATGAACACTGAAGCTTTCTTT
TRBJ1-6 | TRBV14 | NA | NA | CASSPVGGLDSPLHF | TGTGCCAGCAGCCCGGTCGGGGGGCTGGATTCACCCCTCCACTTT
TRBJ2-2 | TRBV5-4 | NA | NA | CASSLPLDTGELFF | TGTGCCAGCAGCTTGCCCTTGGACACCGGGGAGCTGTTTTTT
TRBJ2-1 | TRBV7-9 | TRBD2 | NA | CASSSGLALWQFF | TGTGCCAGCAGTTCGGGACTAGCGCTATGGCAGTTCTTC
TRBJ2-2 | TRBV5-4 | NA | NA | CASSWGLANTGELFF | TGTGCCAGCAGCTGGGGACTGGCGAACACCGGGGAGCTGTTTTTT
TRBJ1-2 | TRBV29-1 | TRBD1 | NA | CSVPTGNGYTF | TGCAGCGTCCCGACAGGGAACGGCTACACCTTC
TRBJ1-3 | TRBV12-3/TRBV12-4 | NA | NA | CASSVSSGNTIYF | TGTGCCAGCAGTGTTAGCTCTGGAAACACCATATATTTT
TRBJ1-2 | TRBV7-9 | NA | NA | CASSSNLERGRNYGYTF | TGTGCCAGCAGCTCGAACCTTGAAAGGGGCCGGAACTATGGCTACACCTTC
TRBJ2-3 | TRBV14 | TRBD2 | NA | CASSRDGGAGTDTQYF | TGTGCCAGCAGCCGAGACGGGGGGGCGGGCACAGATACGCAGTATTTT
TRBJ1-1 | TRBV5-8 | NA | NA | CASSLGRREAFF | TGTGCCAGCAGCCTTGGAAGGAGGGAAGCTTTCTTT
TRBJ1-5 | TRBV5-5 | NA | NA | CASSLGEGITYNQPQHF | TGTGCCAGCAGCCTAGGGGAGGGTATCACGTACAATCAGCCCCAGCATTTT
TRBJ1-2 | TRBV3-1/TRBV3-2 | NA | NA | CASSQDPSGQGSGYTF | TGTGCCAGCAGCCAAGACCCCTCGGGGCAGGGGAGTGGCTACACCTTC
TRBJ2-7 | TRBV11-2 | NA | once | CASSLTPTVSYEQYF | TGTGCCAGCAGCCTAACCCCGACAGTTTCCTACGAGCAGTACTTC
TRBJ2-7 | TRBV5-1 | NA | once | CASSSLQSYEQYF | TGCGCCAGCAGCTCTTTACAGAGCTACGAGCAGTACTTC
TRBJ2-7 | TRBV4-1 | TRBD2 | NA | CASSQEPVGTTSYEQYF | TGCGCCAGCAGCCAGGAACCTGTTGGGACTACCTCCTACGAGCAGTACTTC
TRBJ2-5 | TRBV2 | NA | NA | CASSQFQETQYF | TGTGCCAGCAGTCAGTTCCAAGAGACCCAGTACTTC
TRBJ2-1 | TRBV3-1/TRBV3-2 | NA | few | CASSQGAVSYNEQFF | TGTGCCAGCAGCCAAGGAGCGGTCTCCTACAATGAGCAGTTCTTC
TRBJ2-7 | TRBV12-3/TRBV12-4 | NA | NA | CASTFGGRGEQYF | TGTGCCAGCACCTTTGGGGGAAGAGGGGAGCAGTACTTC
TRBJ1-1 | TRBV7-8 | TRBD1 | NA | CASNTYQGAGNTEAFF | TGTGCCAGCAACACCTATCAGGGGGCCGGCAACACTGAAGCTTTCTTT